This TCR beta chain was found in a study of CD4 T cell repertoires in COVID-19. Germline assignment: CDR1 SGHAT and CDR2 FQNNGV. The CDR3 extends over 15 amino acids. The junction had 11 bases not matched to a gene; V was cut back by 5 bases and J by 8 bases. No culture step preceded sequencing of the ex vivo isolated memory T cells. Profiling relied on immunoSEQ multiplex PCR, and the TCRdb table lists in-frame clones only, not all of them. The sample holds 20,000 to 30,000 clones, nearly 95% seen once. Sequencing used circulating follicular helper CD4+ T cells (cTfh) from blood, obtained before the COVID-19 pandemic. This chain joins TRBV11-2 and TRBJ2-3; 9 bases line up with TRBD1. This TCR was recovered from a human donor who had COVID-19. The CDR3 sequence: CASSPQQGAGGTQYF. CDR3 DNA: TGTGCCAGCAGCCCTCAACAGGGGGCAGGGGGTACGCAGTATTTT.